A single sample is the source of the 29 T cell receptor beta chains below, sequenced in a study of PD-1 blockade in classical Hodgkin lymphoma. The time point denotes: cycle 4 day 1 (C4D1), after around six weeks of nivolumab. Every patient was affected by relapse after autologous stem cell transplantation, while exposure to brentuximab vedotin was not uniform. From thawed PBMCs, CD4+ T cells were purified using magnetic negative selection. The protocol was immunoSEQ multiplex PCR, while the TCRdb copy is restricted to in-frame clones and leaves out a portion. The repertoire includes more than 20,000 clones, approximately 70% of them detected once, and around 1.2% sits in the top ten. The sequenced sample was CD4+ T cells from blood, obtained before the fourth cycle of nivolumab. These receptors were taken from a human donor with classical Hodgkin lymphoma.

This chain connects TRBV10-1 to TRBJ2-5, with D uncertain. The germline V gene has CDR1 WNHNN and CDR2 SYGVQD (reference sequence). V lost 5 bases, J lost 5 bases, and 6 bases lay in between. CDR3 size: 11 residues. The CDR3 loop is CASSNGETQYF. CDR3 nucleotide sequence: TGCGCCAGCAGTAATGGGGAGACCCAGTACTTC.

Turning to this clone: The junction differs from germline at one of its ends, possibly a read error. This chain connects TRBV5-3 to TRBJ2-7; D perhaps matches TRBD1 (5 bases). TRBV5-3 is known as an ORF, though its function is uncertain. The CDR3 extends over 15 amino acids. The CDR3 bases are TGCGCCAGCAGCCAAGATCAGGGCGGATCCTACGAGCAGTACTTC. It encodes CASSQDQGGSYEQYF.

CDR3: CASSSGFGTDTQYF. The CDR3 nucleotides are TGTGCCAGCAGCAGCGGGTTCGGCACAGATACGCAGTATTTT. The chain links TRBV7-9 to TRBJ2-3; a weak D match, TRBD2 (6 bases). The CDR3 is made up of 14 amino acids. V lost 5 bases and J lost 1, with 10 bases in between. The germline V gene encodes CDR1 SEHNR and CDR2 FQNEAQ (reference sequence).

The CDR3 region has the DNA TGTGCCAGCAGCTTAGACTCCTACAATGAGCAGTTCTTC. It is translated as CASSLDSYNEQFF. The chain recombines TRBV7-6 with TRBJ2-1; D is unresolved. V gave up 1 base and J gave up 0 bases, with 1 base separating them. The CDR3 length is 13 residues. Germline CDR1 SGHVS, CDR2 FNYEAQ.

The V call is TRBV11-1, the J call TRBJ2-5, with TRBD2 matching over 9 bases. Germline CDR1 is SGHAT and CDR2 is FQDESV (reference sequence). This CDR3 spans 14 amino acids. V lost 5 bases to trimming and J lost 4 bases; unmatched junction nucleotides: 5. The DNA of the CDR3 is TGTGCCAGCAGCCCCCGCGGGGGGGCAGAGACCCAGTACTTC. Translating it yields CASSPRGGAETQYF. Full variable domain (rest looked up from reference TRBV11-1 and TRBJ2-5): EAEVAQSPRYKITEKSQAVAFWCDPISGHATLYWYRQILGQGPELLVQFQDESVVDDSQLPKDRFSAERLKGVDSTLKIQPAELGDSAMYLCASSPRGGAETQYFGPGTRLLVL.

The genes are TRBV13 and TRBJ1-5; TRBD1 might be the D (5 bases). Deletions cut 3 bases from V and 4 bases from J, with 7 bases between. CDR1 PRHDT and CDR2 FYEKMQ come from the germline V gene (reference sequence). The CDR3 consists of 13 residues. The CDR3 nucleotides read TGTGCCAGCAGCTTTGGGGGGAATCAGCCCCAGCATTTT. Translating gives CASSFGGNQPQHF.

The chain couples TRBV9 to TRBJ2-5; a weak D match, TRBD2 (6 bases). The V gene lost 4 bases and the J gene lost 2 bases, with 12 bases spanning the gap. Germline CDR1 and CDR2: SGDLS and YYNGEE. The CDR3 sequence is 14 residues long. CDR3 loop: CASSPLRGQETQYF. The CDR3 region has the DNA TGTGCCAGCAGCCCCCTCCGGGGGCAAGAGACCCAGTACTTC.

The rearrangement joins TRBV29-1 to TRBJ2-6, with 10 bases that match TRBD1. This CDR3 comprises 16 residues. The V gene end was trimmed by 4 bases and the J gene end by 0 bases; junction bases not matched to a gene: 3. The germline CDR1 and CDR2 sequences are SQVTM and ANQGSEA. In nucleotides, the CDR3 is TGCAGCGTTGGTGGACAGGGGGGCTCTGGGGCCAACGTCCTGACTTTC. This translates into CSVGGQGGSGANVLTF.

V is TRBV5-3 and J is TRBJ2-7; D perhaps matches TRBD1 (5 bases). TRBV5-3 is annotated as an ORF whose role is uncertain. The ends were cut back, 4 bases at V and 11 bases at J, with 16 bases in the middle. The CDR3 is 12 amino acids. The CDR3 region has the DNA TGTGCCAGAAGCCAGGGCCCAGCCCCCGAGTACTTC. It is translated as CARSQGPAPEYF.

The V gene is TRBV11-2, the J gene TRBJ2-2; D possibly corresponds to TRBD2 (6 bases). The germline CDR1 and CDR2 sequences are SGHAT and FQNNGV. V was pared by 6 bases and J by 4 bases, with 27 bases between. The CDR3 is made up of 19 amino acids. The CDR3 coding sequence is TGTGCCAGCAGATCCTGGACTTGGCGGGGCCCGAAAGGCACCGGGGAGCTGTTTTTT. Translated, it gives CASRSWTWRGPKGTGELFF.

The chain links TRBV2 to TRBJ1-4, with 10 bases identical to TRBD1. The CDR3 length is 14 residues. V lost 6 bases to trimming and J lost 7 bases; unmatched junction nucleotides: 5. Germline loops: CDR1 SNHLY, CDR2 FYNNEI. Here the CDR3 reads CASRDRGRAEKLFF. The DNA of the CDR3 is TGTGCCAGCAGAGACAGGGGGCGCGCTGAAAAACTGTTTTTT.

V gene TRBV9 combines with J gene TRBJ2-7; no reliable D call. The V end lost 0 bases, the J end lost 6 bases, and 13 bases lay between the germline ends. CDR1 and CDR2 from the germline V gene are SGDLS and YYNGEE. This CDR3 region has 14 residues. CDR3: CASSVDSSQREQYF. Written as DNA, the CDR3 is TGTGCCAGCAGCGTAGACTCCAGCCAGCGCGAGCAGTACTTC.

The J gene is TRBJ2-4, the V gene TRBV7-8; D is ambiguous. Germline CDR1 and CDR2: SGHVS and FQNEAQ. The CDR3 extends over 16 amino acids. Trimming took off 1 base at V and 2 bases at J, with 12 bases between the two ends. CDR3 DNA sequence: TGTGCCAGCAGCTTAGGGGGTACGATATCCAAAAACATTCAGTACTTC. Translated, it gives CASSLGGTISKNIQYF.

This clone was seen only once. The V and J genes are TRBV4-2 and TRBJ2-3, with D unclear. The V end was cut by 0 bases, the J end by 10 bases, with 11 bases between. CDR1 is LGHNA, CDR2 YNFKEQ, per germline. The CDR3 is made up of 13 amino acids. As DNA, the CDR3 is TGTGCCAGCAGCCAAGAACGTACCGTGCCGCAGTATTTT. It encodes CASSQERTVPQYF.

This clone was seen a handful of times. The chain couples TRBV10-3 to TRBJ1-2; D gene uncertain. Per germline, CDR1 ENHRY and CDR2 SYGVKD. The CDR3 is 13 residues long. Trimming pared 3 bases from V and 5 bases from J, leaving 10 bases between. Written as DNA, the CDR3 is TGTGCCATCAGTGACTCTCCCGGGTATGGCTACACCTTC. Translated, it gives CAISDSPGYGYTF.

The V gene is TRBV2, the J gene TRBJ1-5; TRBD1 is a possible D gene (5 bases). This CDR3 spans 16 amino acids. Trimming shortened V by 9 bases and J by 0 bases, and 18 bases separated the two germline ends. Germline V gene lookup returns CDR1 SNHLY and CDR2 FYNNEI. The CDR3 loop reads CASSRDRTYSNQPQHF. CDR3 in DNA: TGTGCCAGTTCACGCGACAGAACGTATAGCAATCAGCCCCAGCATTTT.

The sample holds a few counts of this clone. The chain joins TRBV10-1 to TRBJ2-7, with 12 bases that match TRBD1. The CDR3 runs 16 residues. V shed 5 bases, J shed 4 bases, and the junction held 9 bases outside the gene matches. Per the germline V gene, CDR1 is WNHNN and CDR2 is SYGVQD (reference sequence). The CDR3 loop reads CASSYGRDRGLYEQYF. The DNA for the CDR3 is TGCGCCAGCAGTTACGGACGGGACAGGGGGCTATACGAGCAGTACTTC.

The chain joins TRBV18 to TRBJ2-3, with 10 nucleotides matching TRBD2. This CDR3 has 17 residues. Germline CDR1 and CDR2: KGHSH and LQKENI. V gave up 1 base and J gave up 2 bases; unmatched junction bases: 6. DNA of the CDR3: TGTGCCAGCTCACCACTGGCTAGCGGGGGCTCCACAGATACGCAGTATTTT. It is translated as CASSPLASGGSTDTQYF.

This clone has only one observation. The rearrangement links TRBV7-9 to TRBJ1-2; D gene ambiguous. The CDR3 loop spans 14 amino acids. Germline loops: CDR1 SEHNR, CDR2 FQNEAQ (reference sequence). The V gene lost 5 bases and the J gene lost 0 bases, with 10 bases spanning the gap. For the CDR3, the DNA is TGTGCCAGCAGCCCCGGAGGAACTAACTATGGCTACACCTTC. This gives the protein CASSPGGTNYGYTF.

The chain is built from TRBV30 and TRBJ2-2; D not resolved. V shed 5 bases and J shed 6 bases, with 10 bases lying between them. The CDR3 contains 12 residues. From germline, CDR1 is GTSNPN and CDR2 SVGIG (reference sequence). The CDR3 DNA is TGTGCCTGGGGTAGAAGGGCCGGGGAGCTGTTTTTT. Its protein product is CAWGRRAGELFF.

The rearrangement joins TRBV7-8 to TRBJ1-1, with D unclear. This CDR3 region has 14 residues. The V end lost 5 bases, the J end lost 1 base, and 11 bases lay between the germline ends. Germline V gives CDR1 SGHVS, CDR2 FQNEAQ. The CDR3 reads CASSRTIKNTEAFF. CDR3 in DNA: TGTGCCAGCAGCCGCACGATCAAGAACACTGAAGCTTTCTTT.

In DNA, the CDR3 is TGTGCCTGGAACCCCGGGACAGGGGGTCAGCCCCAGCATTTT. This sequence encodes CAWNPGTGGQPQHF. The rearrangement joins TRBV30 to TRBJ1-5; TRBD1 agrees at 11 bases. The CDR3 runs to 14 residues. Germline V gene lookup returns CDR1 GTSNPN and CDR2 SVGIG (reference sequence). Trimming at V came to 4 bases and at J to 6 bases, leaving 5 bases not matched to a gene.

The sample holds one count of this clone. The gene calls are TRBV7-8 and TRBJ2-7, with TRBD2 matching over 8 bases. The CDR3 runs 14 residues. The ends lost 5 bases at V and 3 bases at J; junction bases unmatched: 6. Germline loops: CDR1 SGHVS, CDR2 FQNEAQ. The DNA for the CDR3 is TGTGCCAGCAGCCGCACGAGCGGGGGCTACGAGCAGTACTTC. This gives the protein CASSRTSGGYEQYF.

V usage is TRBV11-3 and J usage is TRBJ1-1; the D is unclear. This CDR3 comprises 15 residues. Germline V lookup: CDR1 SGHNT, CDR2 YENEEA. Between the trimmed V and J ends, which lost 1 base and 1 base, there was a span of 10 bases. CDR3 coding DNA: TGTGCCAGCAGCTTAGGTCCGGGCGGGAACACTGAAGCTTTCTTT. As protein: CASSLGPGGNTEAFF.

The chain has TRBV28 and TRBJ1-1; D is undetermined. The germline V and J ends were trimmed by 6 bases and 1 base, with 3 bases remaining between them. Germline V gene lookup returns CDR1 MDHEN and CDR2 SYDVKM. The CDR3 runs 11 residues. CDR3 residues: CASRRNTEAFF. The DNA of the CDR3 is TGTGCCAGCAGGAGGAACACTGAAGCTTTCTTT.

This clone was counted between two and nine times. The genes are TRBV5-6 and TRBJ2-3; 8 bases are shared with TRBD1. The V gene's germline CDR1 is SGHDT and CDR2 YYEEEE. The CDR3 extends over 15 amino acids. V dropped 3 bases and J dropped 0; count of bases not matched to a gene: 3. In DNA, the CDR3 is TGTGCCAGCAGCTGGGGACAGGCTAGCACAGATACGCAGTATTTT. Translated, it gives CASSWGQASTDTQYF.

This chain connects TRBV19 to TRBJ1-5; D is ambiguous. The CDR3 consists of 17 residues. The germline gives CDR1 LNHDA, CDR2 SQIVND (reference sequence). Trimming took 7 bases from V and 5 from J, leaving 24 bases between them. The CDR3 spells CASMPPGRGLSYQPQHF. The CDR3 DNA is TGTGCCAGTATGCCCCCGGGTCGGGGTCTGTCCTATCAGCCCCAGCATTTT.

The V call is TRBV29-1, the J call TRBJ2-3, with TRBD2 identical over 8 bases. Germline loops: CDR1 SQVTM, CDR2 ANQGSEA. The trim removed 1 base at V and 1 base at J, leaving 7 bases unmatched. CDR3 size: 16 residues. The CDR3: CSVEVRGAFGTDTQYF. As DNA, the CDR3 is TGCAGCGTTGAAGTGCGGGGGGCCTTTGGCACAGATACGCAGTATTTT.

A few counts support this clone. J is TRBJ2-1 and V is TRBV7-9; no definite D call. The ends were cut back, 6 bases at V and 4 bases at J, with 4 bases in the middle. The CDR3 runs 11 residues. Germline-derived CDR1 and CDR2 are SEHNR and FQNEAQ (reference sequence). CDR3 nucleotide sequence: TGTGCCAGCAGGGGGTACAATGAGCAGTTCTTC. Amino acid sequence: CASRGYNEQFF.